The 17 T cell receptor beta chains presented below share a single source sample, sequenced in a study of cytotoxic CD8 clonotypes in ibrutinib-treated CLL. Method: immunoSEQ multiplex PCR; TCRdb's copy keeps in-frame clones and lacks some. The sample includes more than 200,000 clones, 79% of them seen just once. Here the sequenced sample was PBMCs, taken after 12 months of ibrutinib treatment. These receptors were collected from a human donor with chronic lymphocytic leukemia.

The chain combines TRBV27 with TRBJ2-3; D gene ambiguous. Trimming left V 5 bases short and J 0 bases short, with 6 bases between. CDR1 is MNHEY and CDR2 is SMNVEV in the germline V gene (reference sequence). This CDR3 has 13 residues. The CDR3 sequence is CASSPQSTDTQYF. For the CDR3, the DNA is TGTGCCAGCAGTCCGCAGAGCACAGATACGCAGTATTTT.

The rearrangement uses TRBV9 and TRBJ2-7; the D call may be TRBD1 or TRBD2 (6 bases each). Germline loops: CDR1 SGDLS, CDR2 YYNGEE. This CDR3 is 16 amino acids long. Trimming removed 4 bases at V and 2 bases at J, with 19 bases between. The CDR3 DNA reads as TGTGCCAGCAGCCCCAAGGAGGGGGGTCGTCCCTACGAGCAGTACTTC. Translation gives CASSPKEGGRPYEQYF.

This clone has a single count. J is TRBJ1-1 and V is TRBV6-5; D ambiguous. This CDR3 has 14 amino acids. Germline V gene data show CDR1 as MNHEY and CDR2 as SVGAGI. V was trimmed by 5 bases and J by 0 bases, leaving 10 bases between them. The CDR3 coding sequence is TGTGCCAGCAGTCCGGACCTTTTGAACACTGAAGCTTTCTTT. Translating it yields CASSPDLLNTEAFF.

The chain joins TRBV4-1 to TRBJ2-7, with D perhaps TRBD2 (7 bases). V lost 4 bases and J lost 0, with 13 bases in between. The CDR3 extends over 15 amino acids. Germline V gene sequence: CDR1 MGHRA, CDR2 YSYEKL. The CDR3 spells CASSLGGGASYEQYF. CDR3 DNA: TGCGCCAGCAGCCTAGGGGGAGGGGCCTCCTACGAGCAGTACTTC.

J is TRBJ1-4 and V is TRBV14; D is unresolved. Germline CDR1 reads SGHDN; CDR2 reads FVKESK. CDR3 length equals 14 residues. V lost 4 bases to trimming and J lost 8 bases, with 14 bases between them. CDR3 DNA: TGTGCCAGCAGCCTTCAAGGGCTAGGGGAAAAACTGTTTTTT. Translating it yields CASSLQGLGEKLFF.

The rearrangement uses TRBV6-5 and TRBJ2-6; D may be TRBD2 (6 bases). CDR3 size: 14 residues. CDR1 and CDR2 from the germline V gene are MNHEY and SVGAGI. The V end was cut by 8 bases, the J end by 0 bases, with 8 bases between. The CDR3 sequence: CASGRSSGANVLTF. The CDR3 nucleotides read TGTGCCAGCGGGAGGAGCTCTGGGGCCAACGTCCTGACTTTC.

V and J are TRBV21-1 and TRBJ2-7. TRBV21-1 has pseudogene status. The length of the CDR3 is 14 residues. The chain's CDR3 is CASSKVRPTYEQYF. CDR3 DNA sequence: TGTGCCAGCAGCAAAGTACGGCCAACCTACGAGCAGTACTTC.

V gene TRBV29-1 combines with J gene TRBJ2-6; no clear D. The germline V and J ends were trimmed by 4 bases and 0 bases, with 4 bases remaining between them. This CDR3 has 13 amino acids. Germline lookup yields CDR1 SQVTM and CDR2 ANQGSEA. CDR3 amino acids: CSVAASGANVLTF. As DNA, the CDR3 is TGCAGCGTTGCGGCCTCTGGGGCCAACGTCCTGACTTTC.

The chain is built from TRBV5-1 and TRBJ2-1; D not resolved. Germline assignment: CDR1 SGHRS and CDR2 YFSETQ. CDR3 length: 15 residues. V was trimmed by 3 bases and J by 7 bases, leaving 17 bases between them. The CDR3 region has the DNA TGCGCCAGCAGCTCCTTATGGACCTTCGGGAATGAGCAGTTCTTC. Amino acids: CASSSLWTFGNEQFF.

A word on this clone: Other DNA variants within this sample encode the same CDR3. This rearrangement joins TRBV18 to TRBJ1-4; D not resolved. V lost 3 bases and J lost 5, with 7 bases in between. The CDR3 length is 13 residues. The germline gives CDR1 KGHSH, CDR2 LQKENI. CDR3 in amino acids: CASSPGLNEKLFF. CDR3 DNA: TGTGCCAGCTCACCCGGCTTGAATGAAAAACTGTTTTTT.

The gene calls are TRBV11-3 and TRBJ2-1; 10 bases are shared with TRBD2. The CDR3 spans 14 residues. Germline CDR1 reads SGHNT; CDR2 reads YENEEA. Losses at the gene ends were 7 bases for V and 8 bases for J; bases not matched to a gene: 8. This CDR3 reads CASTLSSGSDEQFF. The CDR3 DNA is TGTGCCAGCACACTCTCTAGCGGGAGTGATGAGCAGTTCTTC. Drawing the rest from reference TRBV11-3 and TRBJ2-1, the complete variable domain is EAGVVQSPRYKIIEKKQPVAFWCNPISGHNTLYWYLQNLGQGPELLIRYENEEAVDDSQLPKDRFSAERLKGVDSTLKIQPAELGDSAVYLCASTLSSGSDEQFFGPGTRLTVL.

J is TRBJ1-1 and V is TRBV6-5; D unclear. The CDR3 length is 14 residues. The germline gives CDR1 MNHEY, CDR2 SVGAGI. V lost 2 bases and J lost 6, with 13 bases in between. The CDR3 nucleotides read TGTGCCAGCAGTTACACGGGGAACGGGGCTGAAGCTTTCTTT. Encoded protein: CASSYTGNGAEAFF.

This clone was seen only once. The gene calls are TRBV7-6 and TRBJ2-3; D gene unclear. V shed 1 base and J shed 4 bases, with 3 bases lying between them. Germline V gene data show CDR1 as SGHVS and CDR2 as FNYEAQ. This CDR3 region has 12 residues. The CDR3: CASSLEADTQYF. CDR3 in DNA: TGTGCCAGCAGCTTAGAGGCAGATACGCAGTATTTT.

The chain couples TRBV2 to TRBJ2-1; D is perhaps TRBD1 (6 bases). Germline V gives CDR1 SNHLY, CDR2 FYNNEI. Trimming took off 6 bases at V and 4 bases at J, with 10 bases between the two ends. CDR3 length equals 13 residues. CDR3 bases: TGTGCCAGCAGGCCGGACAGTTACAATGAGCAGTTCTTC. Protein sequence: CASRPDSYNEQFF.

The chain uses TRBV10-1 and TRBJ1-4; D not certain. With 6 bases removed from V and 8 bases from J, the gap between germline ends came to 13 bases. The CDR3 consists of 13 residues. Looked up from germline, CDR1 is WNHNN and CDR2 is SYGVQD (reference sequence). CDR3 sequence: CASSGDIGEKLFF. Written as DNA, the CDR3 is TGCGCCAGCAGCGGAGACATTGGGGAAAAACTGTTTTTT.

This clone has just a few counts. This sequence joins TRBV4-1 and TRBJ1-2, with D hard to call. This CDR3 is built from 14 residues. V was trimmed by 6 bases and J by 5 bases, leaving 16 bases between them. Germline assignment: CDR1 MGHRA and CDR2 YSYEKL. CDR3 in amino acids: CASREALGRYGYTF. CDR3 DNA sequence: TGCGCCAGCAGAGAGGCCCTCGGGCGGTATGGCTACACCTTC.

This clone appeared once. The V and J genes are TRBV5-6 and TRBJ1-2; D uncertain. Per the germline V gene, CDR1 is SGHDT and CDR2 is YYEEEE. The CDR3 covers 14 residues. The ends were cut back, 6 bases at V and 4 bases at J, with 16 bases in the middle. This CDR3 is CASTPWSPSYGYTF. The CDR3 region has the DNA TGTGCCAGCACCCCGTGGTCACCTTCCTATGGCTACACCTTC. Combining the CDR3 with reference TRBV5-6 and TRBJ1-2 gives the whole variable domain DAGVTQSPTHLIKTRGQQVTLRCSPKSGHDTVSWYQQALGQGPQFIFQYYEEEERQRGNFPDRFSGHQFPNYSSELNVNALLLGDSALYLCASTPWSPSYGYTFGSGTRLTVV.